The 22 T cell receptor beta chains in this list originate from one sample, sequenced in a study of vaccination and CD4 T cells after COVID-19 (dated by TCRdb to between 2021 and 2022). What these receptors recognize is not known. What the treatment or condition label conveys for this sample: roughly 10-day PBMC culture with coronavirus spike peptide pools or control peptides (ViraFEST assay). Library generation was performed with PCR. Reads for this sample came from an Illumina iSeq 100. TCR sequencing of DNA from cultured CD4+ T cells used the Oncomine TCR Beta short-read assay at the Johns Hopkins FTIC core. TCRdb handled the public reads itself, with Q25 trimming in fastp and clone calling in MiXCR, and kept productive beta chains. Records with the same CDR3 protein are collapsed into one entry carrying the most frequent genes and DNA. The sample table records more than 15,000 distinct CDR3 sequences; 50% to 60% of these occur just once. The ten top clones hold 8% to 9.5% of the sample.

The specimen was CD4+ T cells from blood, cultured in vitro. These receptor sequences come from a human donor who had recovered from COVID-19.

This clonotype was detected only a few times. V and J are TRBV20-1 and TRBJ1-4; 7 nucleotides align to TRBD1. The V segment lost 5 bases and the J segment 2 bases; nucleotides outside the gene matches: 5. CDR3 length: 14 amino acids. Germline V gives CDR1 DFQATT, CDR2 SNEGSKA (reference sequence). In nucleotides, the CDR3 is TGCAGTGCTCAACAGGGGAGGACTAATGAAAAACTGTTTTTT. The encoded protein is CSAQQGRTNEKLFF.

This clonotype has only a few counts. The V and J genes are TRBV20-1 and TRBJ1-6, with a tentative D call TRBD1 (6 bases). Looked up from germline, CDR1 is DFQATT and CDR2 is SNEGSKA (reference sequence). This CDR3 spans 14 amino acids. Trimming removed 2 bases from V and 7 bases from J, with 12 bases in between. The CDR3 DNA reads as TGCAGTGCTAGAAAGGAGGGGGGGAATTCACCCCTCCACTTT. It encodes CSARKEGGNSPLHF.

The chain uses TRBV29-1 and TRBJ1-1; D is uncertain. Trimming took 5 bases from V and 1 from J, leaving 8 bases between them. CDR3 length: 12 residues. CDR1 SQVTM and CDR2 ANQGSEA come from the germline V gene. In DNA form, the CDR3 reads TGCAGCGTTTCCCCAGGGAACACTGAAGCTTTCTTT. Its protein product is CSVSPGNTEAFF.

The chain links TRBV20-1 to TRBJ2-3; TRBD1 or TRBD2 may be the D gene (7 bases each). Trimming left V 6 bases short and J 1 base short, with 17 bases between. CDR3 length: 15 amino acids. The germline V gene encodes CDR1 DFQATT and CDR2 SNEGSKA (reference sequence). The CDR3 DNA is TGCAGTGCCAGCGGGACAGTAATCCGCACAGATACGCAGTATTTT. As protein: CSASGTVIRTDTQYF.

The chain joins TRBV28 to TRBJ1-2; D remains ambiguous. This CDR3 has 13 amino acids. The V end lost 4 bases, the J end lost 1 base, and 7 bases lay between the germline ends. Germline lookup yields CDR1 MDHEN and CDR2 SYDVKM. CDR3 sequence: CASSSTGNYGYTF. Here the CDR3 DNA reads TGTGCCAGCAGTTCGACGGGTAACTATGGCTACACCTTC.

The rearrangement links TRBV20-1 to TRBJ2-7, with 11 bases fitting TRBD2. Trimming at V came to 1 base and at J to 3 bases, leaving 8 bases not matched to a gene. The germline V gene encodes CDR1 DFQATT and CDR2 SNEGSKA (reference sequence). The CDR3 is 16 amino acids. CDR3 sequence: CSARALLAGVHYEQYF. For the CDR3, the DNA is TGCAGTGCTAGAGCCCTACTAGCGGGAGTCCACTACGAGCAGTACTTC.

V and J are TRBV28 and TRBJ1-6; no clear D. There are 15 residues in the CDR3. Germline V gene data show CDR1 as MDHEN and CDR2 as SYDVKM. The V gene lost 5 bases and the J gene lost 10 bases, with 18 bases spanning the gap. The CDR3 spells CASSVRGSPGSPLHF. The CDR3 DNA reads TGTGCCAGCAGTGTCCGAGGCTCCCCGGGATCACCCCTCCACTTT.

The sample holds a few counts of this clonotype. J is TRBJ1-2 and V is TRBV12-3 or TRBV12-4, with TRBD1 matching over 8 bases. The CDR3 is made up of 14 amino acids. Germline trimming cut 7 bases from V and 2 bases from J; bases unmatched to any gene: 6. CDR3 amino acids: CASTGTGANYGYTF. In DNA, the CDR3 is TGTGCCAGCACCGGGACAGGTGCGAACTATGGCTACACCTTC.

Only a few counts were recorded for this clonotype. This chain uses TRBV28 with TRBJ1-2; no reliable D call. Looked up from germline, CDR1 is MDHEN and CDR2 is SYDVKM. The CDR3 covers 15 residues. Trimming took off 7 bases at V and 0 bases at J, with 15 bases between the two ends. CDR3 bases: TGTGCCAGCACCCAGAGGAGCCATTCTAACTATGGCTACACCTTC. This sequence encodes CASTQRSHSNYGYTF.

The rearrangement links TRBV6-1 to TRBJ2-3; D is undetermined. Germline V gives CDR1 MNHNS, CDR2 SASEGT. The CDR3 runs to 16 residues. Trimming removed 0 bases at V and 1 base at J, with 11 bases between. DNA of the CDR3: TGTGCCAGCAGTGAAGCGGCCCCTCCCGGCACAGATACGCAGTATTTT. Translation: CASSEAAPPGTDTQYF.

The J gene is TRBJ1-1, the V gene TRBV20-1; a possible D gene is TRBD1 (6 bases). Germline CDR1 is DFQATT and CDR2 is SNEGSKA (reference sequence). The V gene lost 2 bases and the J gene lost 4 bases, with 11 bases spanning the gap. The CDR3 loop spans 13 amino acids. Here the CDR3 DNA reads TGCAGTGCTAGAAAAAGGGGGACCACTGAAGCTTTCTTT. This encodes CSARKRGTTEAFF.

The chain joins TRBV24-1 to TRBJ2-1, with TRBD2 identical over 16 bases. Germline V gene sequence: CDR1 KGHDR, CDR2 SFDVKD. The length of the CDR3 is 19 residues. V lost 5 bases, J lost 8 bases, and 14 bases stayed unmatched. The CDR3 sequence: CATSAPPGLAGGPRDEQFF. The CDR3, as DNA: TGTGCCACCAGTGCCCCCCCGGGACTAGCGGGAGGGCCTAGGGATGAGCAGTTCTTC.

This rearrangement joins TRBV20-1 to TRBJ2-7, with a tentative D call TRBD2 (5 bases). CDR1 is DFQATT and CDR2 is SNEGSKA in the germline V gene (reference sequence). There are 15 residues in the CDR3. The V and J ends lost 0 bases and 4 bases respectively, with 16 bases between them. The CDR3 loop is CSARDQTSSLYEQYF. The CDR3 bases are TGCAGTGCTAGAGACCAAACTAGTTCTCTTTACGAGCAGTACTTC.

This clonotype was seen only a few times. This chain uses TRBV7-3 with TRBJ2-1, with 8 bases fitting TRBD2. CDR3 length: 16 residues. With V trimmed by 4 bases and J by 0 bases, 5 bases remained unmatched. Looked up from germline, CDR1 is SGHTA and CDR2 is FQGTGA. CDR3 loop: CASSSIAGTSYNEQFF. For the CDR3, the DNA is TGTGCCAGCAGCTCTATAGCGGGAACCTCCTACAATGAGCAGTTCTTC.

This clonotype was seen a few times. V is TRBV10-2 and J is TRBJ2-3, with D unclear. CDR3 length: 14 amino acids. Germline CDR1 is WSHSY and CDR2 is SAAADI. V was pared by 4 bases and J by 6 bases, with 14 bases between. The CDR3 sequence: CASSVTSLGDTQYF. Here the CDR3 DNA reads TGCGCCAGCAGTGTCACTTCCTTGGGGGATACGCAGTATTTT.

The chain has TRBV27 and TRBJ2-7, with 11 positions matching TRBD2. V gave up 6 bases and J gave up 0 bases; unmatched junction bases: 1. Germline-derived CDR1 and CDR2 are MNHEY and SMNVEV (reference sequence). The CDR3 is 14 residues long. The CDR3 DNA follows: TGTGCCAGCAGGGGACTAGCGGCCTCCTACGAGCAGTACTTC. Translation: CASRGLAASYEQYF.

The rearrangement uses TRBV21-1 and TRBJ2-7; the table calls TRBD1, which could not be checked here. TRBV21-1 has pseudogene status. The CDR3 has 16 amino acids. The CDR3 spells CASSDGTGKTPDEQYF. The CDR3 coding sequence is TGTGCCAGCAGCGACGGGACGGGGAAAACGCCCGACGAGCAGTACTTC.

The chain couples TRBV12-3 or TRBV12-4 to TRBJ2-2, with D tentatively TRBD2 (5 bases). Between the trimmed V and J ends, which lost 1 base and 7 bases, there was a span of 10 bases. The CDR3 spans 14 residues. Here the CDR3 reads CASSLEDLVGELFF. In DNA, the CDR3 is TGTGCCAGCAGTTTAGAGGACTTAGTCGGGGAGCTGTTTTTT.

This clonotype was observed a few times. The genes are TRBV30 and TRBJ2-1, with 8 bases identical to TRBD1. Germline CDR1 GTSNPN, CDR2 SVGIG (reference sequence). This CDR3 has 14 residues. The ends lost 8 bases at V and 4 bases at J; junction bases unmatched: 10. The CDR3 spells CAARQGPAYNEQFF. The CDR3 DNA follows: TGTGCCGCTCGACAGGGGCCGGCTTACAATGAGCAGTTCTTC.

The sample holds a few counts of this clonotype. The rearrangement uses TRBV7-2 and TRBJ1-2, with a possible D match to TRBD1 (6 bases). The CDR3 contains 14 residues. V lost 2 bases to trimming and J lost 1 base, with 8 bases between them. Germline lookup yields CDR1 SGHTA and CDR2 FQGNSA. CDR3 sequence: CASSLRRGNYGYTF. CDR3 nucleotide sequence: TGTGCCAGCAGCTTACGCAGGGGTAACTATGGCTACACCTTC. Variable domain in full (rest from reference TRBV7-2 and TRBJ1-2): GAGVSQSPSNKVTEKGKDVELRCDPISGHTALYWYRQSLGQGLEFLIYFQGNSAPDKSGLPSDRFSAERTGGSVSTLTIQRTQQEDSAVYLCASSLRRGNYGYTFGSGTRLTVV.

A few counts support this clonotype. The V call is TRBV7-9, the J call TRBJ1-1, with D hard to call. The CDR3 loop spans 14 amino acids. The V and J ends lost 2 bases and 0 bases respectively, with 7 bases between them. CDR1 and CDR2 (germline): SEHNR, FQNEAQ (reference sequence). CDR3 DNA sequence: TGTGCCAGCAGCTTAAGTAGGTTGAACACTGAAGCTTTCTTT. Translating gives CASSLSRLNTEAFF.

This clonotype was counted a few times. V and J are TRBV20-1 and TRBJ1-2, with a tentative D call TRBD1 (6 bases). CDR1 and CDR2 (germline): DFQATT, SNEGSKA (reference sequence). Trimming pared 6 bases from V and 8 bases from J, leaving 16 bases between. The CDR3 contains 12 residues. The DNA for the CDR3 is TGCAGTGCCAAGAGGGGGGGGTTCGGCTACACCTTC. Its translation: CSAKRGGFGYTF.